What follows are 22 T cell receptor beta chains derived from one specimen sequenced in a study of regulatory T cells in long-lasting Graves disease. Time point denoted: persistent/refractory GD, antithyroid drugs over 5 years with positive TRAb. From PBMCs, RNA was extracted and then used to make the TCR library. Arm-PCR of CDR3 regions and iRepertoire HTBI primers were used to build TCR beta libraries. Each CDR3 protein is one row after TCRdb ran MiXCR on the multiplex PCR reads. Altogether 300,000 to 400,000 distinct CDR3 sequences are present, about 20% being singletons, with the ten largest covering 25% to 30%. Sequencing was performed on peripheral blood mononuclear cells (PBMCs), taken when the disease was refractory, from a patient treated with antithyroid drugs. These receptors all come from a female donor with Graves disease.

As regards this clonotype: Since a much larger clone is just one base distant, this may be a read error. This chain connects TRBV10-2 to TRBJ1-5; TRBD1 is a possible D gene (5 bases). The CDR3 extends over 15 amino acids. In germline, CDR1 is WSHSY, CDR2 SAAADI. CDR3 sequence reads: CASSVSRDSDQPQHF. CDR3 bases: TGCGCCAGCAGTGTATCCAGGGATAGCGATCAGCCCCAGCATTTT.

This clonotype was counted many times. The chain has TRBV6-2 or TRBV6-3 and TRBJ1-1, with D possibly matching TRBD1 (5 bases). Germline V gives CDR1 MNHEY, CDR2 SVGEGT. The CDR3 runs 14 residues. The ends were cut back, 2 bases at V and 7 bases at J, with 14 bases in the middle. The CDR3 loop reads CASSYAGGTGEAFF. In DNA, the CDR3 is TGTGCCAGCAGTTACGCGGGGGGAACAGGTGAAGCTTTCTTT.

On this clonotype itself: One base away lies a much larger clone, so this may be a sequencing read error. This chain joins TRBV11-2 and TRBJ2-5; 8 nucleotides line up with TRBD2. The V gene end was trimmed by 8 bases and the J gene end by 7 bases; junction bases not matched to a gene: 12. Looked up from germline, CDR1 is SGHAT and CDR2 is FQNNGV. The CDR3 totals 14 residues. The CDR3 here is CASCPGGARGTQYF. CDR3 in DNA: TGTGCCAGCTGCCCCGGGGGGGCCCGAGGGACCCAGTACTTC.

This clonotype was detected only a few times. A much larger clone is a single base away; this may be a read error. This chain joins TRBV7-9 and TRBJ2-5; D is unclear. The DNA end is a closer match to TRBJ2-7, so the J assignment may be wrong. Germline V lookup: CDR1 SEHNR, CDR2 FQNEAQ (reference sequence). This CDR3 spans 12 amino acids. CDR3 coding DNA: TGTGCCAGCAGCTTAGAGGCGAACGAGCAGTACTTC. It is translated as CASSLEANEQYF.

The chain recombines TRBV11-3 with TRBJ1-1; D perhaps matches TRBD1 (5 bases). The V end was cut by 5 bases, the J end by 0 bases, with 13 bases between. Germline CDR1 is SGHNT and CDR2 is YENEEA. CDR3 size: 15 residues. The CDR3 DNA follows: TGTGCCAGCAGCCTCATGGGGGGAATGAACACTGAAGCTTTCTTT. It yields the protein CASSLMGGMNTEAFF.

This clonotype was counted at least ten times. The chain has TRBV10-3 and TRBJ1-5, with 9 bases aligning to TRBD1. V lost 6 bases, J lost 5 bases, and 5 bases stayed unmatched. Germline values: CDR1 ENHRY, CDR2 SYGVKD. The CDR3 length is 14 residues. CDR3: CAIRPGQGDQPQHF. CDR3 sequence (DNA): TGTGCCATCAGGCCGGGACAGGGTGATCAGCCCCAGCATTTT.

This clonotype was observed at least ten times. The chain uses TRBV7-6 and TRBJ2-5; unclear D gene. CDR3 length equals 11 residues. V shed 4 bases and J shed 7 bases, with 7 bases lying between them. Germline values: CDR1 SGHVS, CDR2 FNYEAQ. In DNA, the CDR3 is TGTGCCAGCAGCTCCGAATGGACCCAGTACTTC. This codes for CASSSEWTQYF.

The sample holds many counts of this clonotype. The gene calls are TRBV12-3 or TRBV12-4 and TRBJ2-4; no clear D. V lost 7 bases to trimming and J lost 0 bases, with 10 bases between them. The CDR3 is 14 residues long. CDR3 residues: CASTQAGAKNIQYF. CDR3 nucleotides: TGTGCCAGCACCCAAGCTGGAGCCAAAAACATTCAGTACTTC.

Ten or more counts support this clonotype. The chain recombines TRBV7-9 with TRBJ1-2; D is unresolved. Germline CDR1 and CDR2: SEHNR and FQNEAQ (reference sequence). The CDR3 has 13 residues. Trimming removed 3 bases at V and 2 bases at J, with 7 bases between. The CDR3 is CASSFEANYGYTF. The CDR3 DNA reads as TGTGCCAGCAGCTTCGAGGCAAACTATGGCTACACCTTC.

This chain links TRBV20-1 with TRBJ2-3, with D perhaps matching TRBD1 or TRBD2 (5 bases each). This CDR3 comprises 13 residues. Trimming cost V 6 bases and J 2 bases, with 12 bases left between them. Germline lookup yields CDR1 DFQATT and CDR2 SNEGSKA (reference sequence). The CDR3 loop reads CSAPGRTTDTQYF. The CDR3 DNA is TGCAGTGCGCCGGGACGGACCACAGATACGCAGTATTTT.

This clonotype was counted ten times or more. The chain couples TRBV11-2 to TRBJ2-7; D perhaps matches TRBD2 (6 bases). Per germline, CDR1 SGHAT and CDR2 FQNNGV. V was pared by 4 bases and J by 4 bases, with 17 bases between. This CDR3 region has 15 residues. The CDR3 sequence: CASSSSTSGTYEQYF. The DNA of the CDR3 is TGTGCCAGCAGCTCAAGCACCTCAGGGACTTACGAGCAGTACTTC. The full variable domain, completed using reference TRBV11-2 and TRBJ2-7, is EAGVAQSPRYKIIEKRQSVAFWCNPISGHATLYWYQQILGQGPKLLIQFQNNGVVDDSQLPKDRFSAERLKGVDSTLKIQPAKLEDSAVYLCASSSSTSGTYEQYFGPGTRLTVT.

There are a few counts of this clonotype. This chain uses TRBV5-1 with TRBJ2-7, with D tentatively TRBD1 (6 bases). With 0 bases removed from V and 6 bases from J, the gap between germline ends came to 10 bases. Looked up from germline, CDR1 is SGHRS and CDR2 is YFSETQ. The CDR3 covers 13 residues. CDR3 in amino acids: CASSLEGGSEQYF. The CDR3 region has the DNA TGCGCCAGCAGCTTGGAAGGGGGAAGCGAGCAGTACTTC.

The chain couples TRBV4-1 to TRBJ1-4; D gene unclear. This CDR3 contains 14 residues. Germline values: CDR1 MGHRA, CDR2 YSYEKL. Deletions cut 3 bases from V and 4 bases from J, with 9 bases between. CDR3 loop: CASSHRVLNEKLFF. CDR3 nucleotides: TGCGCCAGCAGCCACCGGGTCCTTAATGAAAAACTGTTTTTT.

This clonotype was seen many times. V usage is TRBV12-3 or TRBV12-4 and J usage is TRBJ2-2; D is possibly TRBD2 (5 bases). V was trimmed by 2 bases and J by 5 bases, leaving 15 bases between them. There are 16 residues in the CDR3. CDR3 residues: CASSLLGGLSTGELFF. DNA of the CDR3: TGTGCCAGCAGTTTACTAGGCGGGCTTTCGACCGGGGAGCTGTTTTTT.

This sequence joins TRBV5-4 and TRBJ2-7, with 7 bases that match TRBD1. The germline CDR1 and CDR2 sequences are SGHNT and YYREEE (reference sequence). This CDR3 is 15 amino acids long. V lost 1 base to trimming and J lost 7 bases; unmatched junction nucleotides: 11. The CDR3 DNA sequence: TGTGCCAGCAGCTTGTCGGGACAGATATTACGAGAGCAGTACTTC. Protein: CASSLSGQILREQYF.

This clonotype has more than one count but fewer than ten. The chain employs TRBV20-1 and TRBJ2-5; 10 bases match TRBD1. Germline V lookup: CDR1 DFQATT, CDR2 SNEGSKA (reference sequence). The CDR3 length is 15 residues. J lost 2 bases, V lost 5 bases, and 8 bases had no gene match. For the CDR3, the DNA is TGCAGTGCTCCTCGACAGGGGGCACGTCAAGAGACCCAGTACTTC. This codes for CSAPRQGARQETQYF.

V usage is TRBV6-2 or TRBV6-3 and J usage is TRBJ1-5; no clear D gene. The CDR3 consists of 14 residues. Germline V gene data show CDR1 as MNHEY and CDR2 as SVGEGT. V was trimmed by 0 bases and J by 7 bases, leaving 10 bases between them. In nucleotides, the CDR3 is TGTGCCAGCAGTTACTCGGGCCAGGCGCAGCCCCAGCATTTT. It specifies CASSYSGQAQPQHF.

This chain links TRBV28 with TRBJ1-2; 8 nucleotides line up with TRBD1. This CDR3 contains 16 residues. The V segment lost 2 bases and the J segment 7 bases; nucleotides outside the gene matches: 12. Germline V gives CDR1 MDHEN, CDR2 SYDVKM. CDR3 sequence reads: CASSLGGQGARRGYTF. Here the CDR3 DNA reads TGTGCCAGCAGTTTAGGGGGTCAGGGGGCGAGGCGTGGCTACACCTTC.

In DNA form, the CDR3 reads TGTGCCAGCAGCCAGGGACAGGGTCCAAACTATGGCTACACCTTC. Protein product: CASSQGQGPNYGYTF. This chain links TRBV4-2 with TRBJ1-2; 9 nucleotides line up with TRBD1. Germline trimming cut 3 bases from V and 2 bases from J; bases unmatched to any gene: 4. This CDR3 is 15 amino acids long. The germline V gene has CDR1 LGHNA and CDR2 YNFKEQ.

This clonotype turned up a few times. J is TRBJ2-2 and V is TRBV27; D perhaps matches TRBD1 (5 bases). The CDR3 loop spans 17 amino acids. The germline CDR1 and CDR2 sequences are MNHEY and SMNVEV (reference sequence). The V and J ends lost 2 bases and 0 bases respectively, with 13 bases between them. This chain's CDR3 is CASSLKGRRANTGELFF. CDR3 sequence (DNA): TGTGCCAGCAGTTTAAAGGGGCGCAGGGCGAACACCGGGGAGCTGTTTTTT.

J is TRBJ2-2 and V is TRBV6-2 or TRBV6-3; D may be TRBD2 (5 bases). Germline-derived CDR1 and CDR2 are MNHEY and SVGEGT. V was trimmed by 4 bases and J by 3 bases, leaving 12 bases between them. The CDR3 is 15 residues long. CDR3 sequence reads: CASSWRGGDTGELFF. CDR3 coding DNA: TGTGCCAGCAGTTGGAGAGGAGGAGACACCGGGGAGCTGTTTTTT.

This clonotype was recorded at least ten times. This rearrangement joins TRBV12-3 or TRBV12-4 to TRBJ2-5; 11 nucleotides agree with TRBD2. This CDR3 is built from 13 residues. Trimming took 6 bases from V and 4 from J; bases not matched to a gene: 1. CDR3 DNA sequence: TGTGCCAGCAGCCTAGCGGGGGGAGAGACCCAGTACTTC. This codes for CASSLAGGETQYF.